What follows describes a single T cell receptor beta chain. This sample stems from a study of technical replicates of blood from several donors. CDR3 length equals 15 residues. The ends were cut back, 8 bases at V and 6 bases at J, with 23 bases in the middle. Germline V gene lookup returns CDR1 PRHDT and CDR2 FYEKMQ (reference sequence). Repertoires were generated with immunoSEQ multiplex PCR, while TCRdb's copy carries only in-frame clones and drops some. The sample has 84,000 or so clones; about 97% are singletons. This TCR came from a human donor in good health. Sequenced sample: T cells isolated from PBMCs. V and J are TRBV13 and TRBJ2-7, with TRBD2 as a possible D gene (5 bases). CDR3 nucleotides: TGTGCCAGCCGATCAACCGGGGAGATGCTCTCCGAGCAGTACTTC. Translated, it gives CASRSTGEMLSEQYF.